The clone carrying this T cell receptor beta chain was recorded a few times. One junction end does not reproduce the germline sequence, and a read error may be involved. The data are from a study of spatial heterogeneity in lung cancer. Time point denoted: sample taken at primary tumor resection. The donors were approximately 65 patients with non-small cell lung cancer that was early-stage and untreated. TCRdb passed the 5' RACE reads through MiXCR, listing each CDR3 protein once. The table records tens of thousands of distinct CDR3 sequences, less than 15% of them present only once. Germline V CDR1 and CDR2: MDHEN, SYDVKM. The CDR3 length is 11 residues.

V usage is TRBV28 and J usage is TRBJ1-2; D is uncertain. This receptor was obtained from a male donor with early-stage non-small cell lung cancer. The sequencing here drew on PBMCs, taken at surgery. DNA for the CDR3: TGTGCCAGCAGTTTATCCACGGCCAACGCCTTC. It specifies CASSLSTANAF.